This T cell receptor (beta chain) originates from a study of blood T cells in healthy people across ages. Donors were systemically healthy Caucasian individuals from Russia aged about 6 to 95 years. On this clonotype itself: Its antigen is not identified.

A sample-barcoded 5' primer and a J-beta primer mix were used in a second PCR of about 6 to 12 cycles. Every sample gave at least 2.5 million paired-end reads containing CDR3. TCRdb independently ran MiXCR on the 5' RACE reads; one entry per CDR3 protein. The table includes around 2 million distinct CDR3 sequences, approximately 39% detected once. The CDR3 is 13 residues long. V lost 4 bases and J lost 4, with 11 bases in between. Germline CDR1 reads ENHRY; CDR2 reads SYGVKD. General observations from the study: Higher diversity, along with more naive CD4+ cells, distinguished long-lived donors from aged donors. Significant beta diversity loss was already apparent by age roughly 43, declining roughly linearly.

The sequencing sample was made of blood. The origin of this receptor is a human donor in good health. V and J are TRBV10-3 and TRBJ2-7; D is undetermined. The CDR3 coding sequence is TGTGCCATCAGTGTCGACGGTCCTTACGAGCAGTACTTC. Residues: CAISVDGPYEQYF.